What follows are 4 T cell receptor beta chains derived from one specimen sequenced in a study of neurological immune-mediated disorders. TCRdb re-derived calls from the 5' RACE reads in MiXCR, one entry per CDR3 protein. The sample has about 74,000 distinct CDR3 sequences, less than 5.5% seen once. Sequenced input: PBMCs. The receptors shown here come from a young man with multiple sclerosis.

This clonotype was seen many times. The rearrangement uses TRBV2 and TRBJ1-5, with no clear D. Germline loops: CDR1 SNHLY, CDR2 FYNNEI. The CDR3 totals 13 residues. V was shortened by 5 bases and J by 2 bases, with 7 bases between the two germline ends. The CDR3 coding sequence is TGTGCCAGCAGTTCGCACGGCAATCAGCCCCAGCATTTT. Translated, it gives CASSSHGNQPQHF.

This clonotype appeared many times. The rearrangement uses TRBV5-1 and TRBJ1-3; no reliable D call. The germline gives CDR1 SGHRS, CDR2 YFSETQ. V lost 6 bases and J 0 bases, leaving 16 bases between the germline ends. The CDR3 totals 16 residues. The CDR3 sequence: CASTQGGTRSGNTIYF. CDR3 DNA sequence: TGCGCCAGCACCCAAGGCGGCACTCGCTCTGGAAACACCATATATTTT.

Ten or more counts support this clonotype. CDR3 in amino acids: CASSSRTSGVYNEQFF. The CDR3 nucleotides read TGTGCCAGCAGCTCCCGGACTAGCGGGGTTTACAATGAGCAGTTCTTC. V is TRBV5-5 and J is TRBJ2-1; TRBD2 matches 12 bases. CDR1 SGHKS and CDR2 YYEKEE come from the germline V gene (reference sequence). This CDR3 region has 16 residues. V was clipped by 3 bases and J by 4 bases; unmatched bases: 5.

In its sample, this clonotype was seen many times. The chain employs TRBV7-9 and TRBJ2-7; tentative D call: TRBD1 (6 bases). Per germline, CDR1 SEHNR and CDR2 FQNEAQ (reference sequence). This CDR3 has 14 residues. Trimming pared 8 bases from V and 4 bases from J, leaving 18 bases between. CDR3 DNA: TGTGCCAGCCGGAAAACAGGGAATGCTTACGAGCAGTACTTC. It codes for CASRKTGNAYEQYF.